The next 32 T cell receptor beta chains were all read from a single sample in a study of blood T cell repertoires in COVID-19. Assay used: immunoSEQ multiplex PCR; TCRdb lists only in-frame clones, some missing. Of approximately 480,000 clones in the sample, roughly 89% were seen once. Sequencing was performed on peripheral blood. The receptors were gathered from a man aged 18 to 29 with COVID-19, enrolled during active disease.

The rearrangement links TRBV18 to TRBJ1-2; 7 nucleotides align to TRBD1. Germline-derived CDR1 and CDR2 are KGHSH and LQKENI. The CDR3 is 17 residues long. The ends lost 3 bases at V and 1 base at J; junction bases unmatched: 11. The CDR3 region is CASSPTQGQQNNYGYTF. The CDR3 DNA reads as TGTGCCAGCTCACCGACTCAGGGACAGCAGAATAACTATGGCTACACCTTC.

This rearrangement joins TRBV24-1 to TRBJ1-1; 7 bases map to TRBD1. CDR3 length: 14 amino acids. Germline V CDR1 and CDR2: KGHDR, SFDVKD. Trimming cost V 2 bases and J 6 bases; bases outside gene matches: 5. The CDR3 sequence: CATSDSGGMSEAFF. The CDR3 nucleotides are TGTGCCACCAGTGATTCAGGGGGTATGTCTGAAGCTTTCTTT.

The rearrangement uses TRBV28 and TRBJ2-3, with TRBD2 matching over 9 bases. Trimming cost V 6 bases and J 3 bases; bases outside gene matches: 4. CDR3 length: 14 amino acids. CDR1 MDHEN and CDR2 SYDVKM come from the germline V gene. CDR3 protein: CASRPGLATDTQYF. The CDR3 coding sequence is TGTGCCAGCAGACCAGGACTAGCGACAGATACGCAGTATTTT.

The chain joins TRBV9 to TRBJ1-2; perhaps TRBD1 as D (5 bases). Germline-derived CDR1 and CDR2 are SGDLS and YYNGEE. The V and J ends lost 0 bases and 2 bases respectively, with 5 bases between them. The CDR3 is 13 residues long. CDR3 sequence: CASSVGQNYGYTF. The CDR3 DNA sequence: TGTGCCAGCAGCGTAGGACAGAACTATGGCTACACCTTC.

V and J are TRBV14 and TRBJ1-1; 7 bases align to TRBD1. CDR1 is SGHDN, CDR2 FVKESK, per germline. The length of the CDR3 is 14 residues. J lost 4 bases, V lost 6 bases, and 8 bases had no gene match. The CDR3 loop reads CASRRDRASTEAFF. The CDR3 coding sequence is TGTGCCAGCAGACGAGACAGGGCGAGCACTGAAGCTTTCTTT.

The chain joins TRBV6-5 to TRBJ1-3, with D maybe TRBD1 (6 bases). Between the trimmed V and J ends, which lost 0 bases and 1 base, there was a span of 10 bases. Germline lookup yields CDR1 MNHEY and CDR2 SVGAGI. The CDR3 is made up of 16 amino acids. For the CDR3, the DNA is TGTGCCAGCAGTTACTCGGGACAAAAATCTGGAAACACCATATATTTT. This gives the protein CASSYSGQKSGNTIYF.

This clone was counted many times. The V gene is TRBV6-1, the J gene TRBJ1-2, with D tentatively TRBD1 (5 bases). The CDR3 is 17 amino acids. The V and J ends lost 2 bases and 6 bases respectively, with 22 bases between them. CDR1 MNHNS and CDR2 SASEGT come from the germline V gene. CDR3 loop: CASSERGIARGANGYTF. In DNA form, the CDR3 reads TGTGCCAGCAGTGAACGCGGAATTGCGCGGGGCGCGAATGGCTACACCTTC.

This clone was seen a handful of times. This chain uses TRBV14 with TRBJ1-1; D is ambiguous. Germline CDR1 reads SGHDN; CDR2 reads FVKESK. This CDR3 has 14 amino acids. The V and J ends lost 1 base and 0 bases respectively, with 6 bases between them. The CDR3 here is CASSQVQVNTEAFF. CDR3 DNA: TGTGCCAGCAGCCAAGTTCAGGTGAACACTGAAGCTTTCTTT.

This clone came up once. The chain carries TRBV9 and TRBJ2-7, with D tentatively TRBD2 (7 bases). This CDR3 spans 14 amino acids. Trimming pared 4 bases from V and 4 bases from J, leaving 15 bases between. CDR1 and CDR2 (germline): SGDLS, YYNGEE. CDR3 in amino acids: CASSKGGQGYEQYF. CDR3 DNA sequence: TGTGCCAGCAGCAAGGGGGGGCAAGGTTACGAGCAGTACTTC.

This clone turned up a few times. This chain links TRBV24-1 with TRBJ1-5; D might be TRBD1 (6 bases). Trimming cost V 6 bases and J 0 bases, with 17 bases left between them. Germline assignment: CDR1 KGHDR and CDR2 SFDVKD. The CDR3 sequence is 17 residues long. The CDR3 DNA reads TGTGCCACCAGTCCCCCCAGGGGATCCATTAGCAATCAGCCCCAGCATTTT. Translated: CATSPPRGSISNQPQHF.

V gene TRBV5-8 combines with J gene TRBJ2-1; TRBD1 aligns across 10 bases. J lost 8 bases, V lost 4 bases, and 3 bases had no gene match. CDR3 length equals 13 residues. Germline loops: CDR1 SGHTS, CDR2 YDEGEE. CDR3 sequence (DNA): TGTGCCAGCAGCCGGACAGGGGGGGATGAGCAGTTCTTC. Translation gives CASSRTGGDEQFF.

This chain uses TRBV27 with TRBJ1-1; weak D call: TRBD1 (6 bases). CDR1 is MNHEY and CDR2 is SMNVEV in the germline V gene (reference sequence). The CDR3 sequence is 14 residues long. The germline V and J ends were trimmed by 4 bases and 2 bases, with 11 bases remaining between them. The CDR3 DNA reads as TGTGCCAGCAGTTCACACAGGGACAACACTGAAGCTTTCTTT. It is translated as CASSSHRDNTEAFF.

The rearrangement links TRBV15 to TRBJ1-3; possible D gene TRBD1, 5 bases. Trimming pared 0 bases from V and 3 bases from J, leaving 6 bases between. The CDR3 totals 14 residues. Per germline, CDR1 LNHNV and CDR2 YYDKDF (reference sequence). In nucleotides, the CDR3 is TGTGCCACCAGCAGAGACAGGGTTGGAAACACCATATATTTT. Its translation is CATSRDRVGNTIYF.

Only a few counts were recorded for this clone. The chain combines TRBV7-9 with TRBJ2-7, with 8 nucleotides matching TRBD2. The V and J ends lost 5 bases and 7 bases, in that order; junction bases with no gene match: 13. Germline V gene data show CDR1 as SEHNR and CDR2 as FQNEAQ (reference sequence). This CDR3 comprises 15 residues. The CDR3 loop is CASSRRTGGGLEQYF. CDR3 in DNA: TGTGCCAGCAGCCGTAGGACGGGAGGGGGTCTGGAGCAGTACTTC.

This clone was found once. The chain has TRBV7-6 and TRBJ1-6; no reliable D call. Trimming removed 1 base from V and 4 bases from J, with 8 bases in between. The CDR3 covers 15 residues. CDR1 and CDR2 from the germline V gene are SGHVS and FNYEAQ. The CDR3 protein is CASSLGAEYNSPLHF. CDR3 nucleotides: TGTGCCAGCAGCTTAGGAGCCGAATATAATTCACCCCTCCACTTT.

The rearrangement links TRBV19 to TRBJ1-4; 7 bases align to TRBD1. CDR1 is LNHDA and CDR2 is SQIVND in the germline V gene (reference sequence). V was clipped by 1 base and J by 8 bases; unmatched bases: 10. The CDR3 contains 16 residues. The CDR3 DNA reads TGTGCCAGTAGTATAGCCCGGACAGGATCGTACGAAAAACTGTTTTTT. Protein: CASSIARTGSYEKLFF. The whole variable domain, filled in from reference TRBV19 and TRBJ1-4, reads DGGITQSPKYLFRKEGQNVTLSCEQNLNHDAMYWYRQDPGQGLRLIYYSQIVNDFQKGDIAEGYSVSREKKESFPLTVTSAQKNPTAFYLCASSIARTGSYEKLFFGSGTQLSVL.

A few counts support this clone. The CDR3 DNA reads TGTGCCAGCAGTGAAGCGCGGGACAGGGAATCACCCCTCCACTTT. Amino acids: CASSEARDRESPLHF. The J gene is TRBJ1-6, the V gene TRBV2, with 9 bases lining up with TRBD1. The CDR3 spans 15 residues. CDR1 is SNHLY and CDR2 is FYNNEI in the germline V gene. V was pared by 0 bases and J by 10 bases, with 4 bases of the junction left unmatched.

The chain recombines TRBV7-9 with TRBJ2-2; D unresolved. Germline V gene lookup returns CDR1 SEHNR and CDR2 FQNEAQ (reference sequence). V was pared by 4 bases and J by 8 bases, with 17 bases between. CDR3 length: 15 residues. CDR3 amino acids: CASSYGDSARGELFF. Here the CDR3 DNA reads TGTGCCAGCAGCTATGGAGACTCCGCACGGGGGGAGCTGTTTTTT.

In its sample, this clone was seen a few times. This sequence joins TRBV28 and TRBJ1-3; weak D call: TRBD1 (5 bases). From germline, CDR1 is MDHEN and CDR2 SYDVKM. V gave up 4 bases and J gave up 0 bases, with 10 bases separating them. This CDR3 spans 15 amino acids. The CDR3 DNA is TGTGCCAGCAGTTCCGGGGGGGGCTCTGGAAACACCATATATTTT. This codes for CASSSGGGSGNTIYF.

The genes are TRBV29-1 and TRBJ1-1; D is unresolved. The CDR3 runs to 13 residues. Per germline, CDR1 SQVTM and CDR2 ANQGSEA. The V end lost 4 bases, the J end lost 0 bases, and 9 bases lay between the germline ends. CDR3 in DNA: TGCAGCGTTGGCCGTCGGGTGAACACTGAAGCTTTCTTT. Translation: CSVGRRVNTEAFF.

The V and J genes are TRBV4-1 and TRBJ2-2, with D unresolved. This CDR3 comprises 11 residues. CDR1 MGHRA and CDR2 YSYEKL come from the germline V gene. V was clipped by 7 bases and J by 6 bases, with 6 bases between them. The CDR3 reads CASNEAGELFF. CDR3 DNA: TGCGCCAGCAACGAGGCCGGGGAGCTGTTTTTT.

Of note for this clone: The junction departs from germline at one end; a sequencing error may be responsible. The V gene is TRBV3-1 (or the pseudogene TRBV3-2), the J gene TRBJ2-7; TRBD1 agrees at 7 bases. CDR1 LGHDT and CDR2 YNNKEL come from the germline V gene (reference sequence). The CDR3 is 16 residues long. CDR3 sequence (DNA): TGTGCCAGCAGCGAAGACACCGGGACAGAAACCTACGAGCAGTACTTC. It codes for CASSEDTGTETYEQYF.

The rearrangement links TRBV7-9 to TRBJ2-3; 11 bases agree with TRBD2. The CDR3 has 19 amino acids. V dropped 5 bases and J dropped 0; count of bases not matched to a gene: 13. Germline V gene lookup returns CDR1 SEHNR and CDR2 FQNEAQ (reference sequence). As DNA, the CDR3 is TGTGCCAGCAGCAGAAAAACTAGCGGGGGTAACCCTAGCACAGATACGCAGTATTTT. Its translation is CASSRKTSGGNPSTDTQYF.

As to this clone: Other DNA sequences within the sample encode an identical CDR3. The chain uses TRBV3-1 (or the pseudogene TRBV3-2) and TRBJ1-2; D not resolved. Trimming cost V 0 bases and J 8 bases, with 7 bases left between them. From germline, CDR1 is LGHDT and CDR2 YNNKEL (reference sequence). The CDR3 contains 12 residues. CDR3 DNA: TGTGCCAGCAGCCAAGAGGCACGAGGCTACACCTTC. The encoded protein is CASSQEARGYTF.

The gene calls are TRBV19 and TRBJ2-1, with a possible D match to TRBD2 (5 bases). Per germline, CDR1 LNHDA and CDR2 SQIVND (reference sequence). The CDR3 spans 14 residues. V lost 6 bases to trimming and J lost 6 bases, with 15 bases between them. As DNA, the CDR3 is TGTGCCAGTAGCCTACTACTAGGGTCCAATGAGCAGTTCTTC. It codes for CASSLLLGSNEQFF.

The chain recombines TRBV7-2 with TRBJ1-5, with TRBD1 as a possible D gene (6 bases). Deletions cut 0 bases from V and 7 bases from J, with 13 bases between. This CDR3 spans 15 amino acids. The V gene's germline CDR1 is SGHTA and CDR2 FQGNSA. In nucleotides, the CDR3 is TGTGCCAGCAGCTTAGCGAGGGGAAGGGGGCAGCCCCAGCATTTT. As protein: CASSLARGRGQPQHF.

To note about this clone: The sample carries other DNA sequences with the same CDR3. V is TRBV5-5 and J is TRBJ2-2; the D gene is possibly TRBD1 (5 bases). Germline values: CDR1 SGHKS, CDR2 YYEKEE (reference sequence). The CDR3 spans 13 residues. The germline V and J ends were trimmed by 1 base and 6 bases, with 7 bases remaining between them. The CDR3 sequence: CASSLRGAGELFF. The CDR3, as DNA: TGTGCCAGCAGCTTGAGGGGCGCCGGGGAGCTGTTTTTT.

The CDR3 loop reads CASSLPGQGQAFF. The CDR3 region has the DNA TGTGCCAGCAGCTTACCCGGACAGGGACAAGCTTTCTTT. The chain couples TRBV7-9 to TRBJ1-1, with 8 bases matching TRBD1. Germline trimming cut 2 bases from V and 9 bases from J; bases unmatched to any gene: 5. CDR3 size: 13 residues. Per the germline V gene, CDR1 is SEHNR and CDR2 is FQNEAQ (reference sequence).

The rearrangement joins TRBV7-9 to TRBJ2-2; D perhaps matches TRBD2 (6 bases). The germline V and J ends were trimmed by 4 bases and 0 bases, with 15 bases remaining between them. From germline, CDR1 is SEHNR and CDR2 FQNEAQ (reference sequence). The CDR3 consists of 17 residues. The CDR3 is CASSYRVEGPNTGELFF. Here the CDR3 DNA reads TGTGCCAGCAGCTACCGGGTGGAGGGGCCGAACACCGGGGAGCTGTTTTTT.

The chain employs TRBV7-2 and TRBJ2-7; 8 positions agree with TRBD2. The CDR3 is 15 amino acids. Germline CDR1 and CDR2: SGHTA and FQGNSA. V gave up 2 bases and J gave up 3 bases; unmatched junction bases: 6. CDR3 in amino acids: CASSLSSGSRYEQYF. DNA for the CDR3: TGTGCCAGCAGCTTAAGCAGCGGGAGCCGCTACGAGCAGTACTTC.

The rearrangement joins TRBV30 to TRBJ1-5, with a possible D match to TRBD1 (5 bases). Trimming shortened V by 1 base and J by 4 bases, and 8 bases separated the two germline ends. CDR1 is GTSNPN, CDR2 SVGIG, per germline (reference sequence). CDR3 length: 13 amino acids. The CDR3 DNA reads as TGTGCCTGGAGTGGGAACAGGAATCAGCCCCAGCATTTT. Translation gives CAWSGNRNQPQHF.

The rearrangement links TRBV14 to TRBJ2-1; the D is unclear. The V end was cut by 5 bases, the J end by 8 bases, with 10 bases between. Germline V gene sequence: CDR1 SGHDN, CDR2 FVKESK. The length of the CDR3 is 12 residues. CDR3 loop: CASSYRRDEQFF. CDR3 nucleotides: TGTGCCAGCAGCTACCGGAGAGATGAGCAGTTCTTC.